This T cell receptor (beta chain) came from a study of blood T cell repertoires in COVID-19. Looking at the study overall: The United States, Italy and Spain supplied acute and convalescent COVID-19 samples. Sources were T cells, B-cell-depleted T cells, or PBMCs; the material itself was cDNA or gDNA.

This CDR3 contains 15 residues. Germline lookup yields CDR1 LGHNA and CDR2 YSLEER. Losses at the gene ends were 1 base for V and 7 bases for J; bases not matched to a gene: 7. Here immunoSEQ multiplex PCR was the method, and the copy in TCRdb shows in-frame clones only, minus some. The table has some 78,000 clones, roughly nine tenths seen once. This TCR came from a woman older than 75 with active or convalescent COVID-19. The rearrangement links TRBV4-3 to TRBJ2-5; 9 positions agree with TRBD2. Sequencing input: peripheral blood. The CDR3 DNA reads TGCGCCAGCAGCCAAGGGTCCGCGGGAGGGGGGACCCAGTACTTC. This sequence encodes CASSQGSAGGGTQYF.